Shown below are 9 T cell receptor beta chains from a single sample sequenced in a study of naive and memory T cell subsets. Two oligonucleotides, mixed equimolar, formed the beta constant-region primer covering TRBC1 and TRBC2. From the UMI-ligation and nested PCR reads, TCRdb called clonotypes with MiXCR, one entry per CDR3 protein. The repertoire holds approximately 82,000 distinct CDR3 sequences, with more than 6.5% as singletons. The sample was central memory CD4+ T cells from blood. All receptors come from a human donor in good health.

This clonotype showed up just a few times. V and J are TRBV6-1 and TRBJ2-1; 11 bases are a match to TRBD1. This CDR3 comprises 17 residues. Trimming cost V 1 base and J 3 bases; bases outside gene matches: 5. CDR1 and CDR2 from the germline V gene are MNHNS and SASEGT. CDR3 loop: CASSEEHGTGGYNEQFF. As DNA, the CDR3 is TGTGCCAGCAGTGAAGAACACGGGACAGGGGGCTACAATGAGCAGTTCTTC.

This clonotype was counted at least ten times. This chain links TRBV7-9 with TRBJ2-2; 9 bases align to TRBD1. This CDR3 has 16 residues. CDR1 and CDR2 (germline): SEHNR, FQNEAQ (reference sequence). V trimming: 6 bases; J trimming: 3 bases; junction bases outside the gene matches: 8. DNA for the CDR3: TGTGCCAGCAGTGCCGGGACAGGGTTTTACACCGGGGAGCTGTTTTTT. Encoded protein: CASSAGTGFYTGELFF.

This clonotype was seen a few times. J is TRBJ2-1 and V is TRBV2; 10 bases line up with TRBD1. This CDR3 has 14 residues. The V gene end was trimmed by 6 bases and the J gene end by 5 bases; junction bases not matched to a gene: 4. CDR1 and CDR2 from the germline V gene are SNHLY and FYNNEI. CDR3 sequence reads: CASSPGTGDNEQFF. The CDR3 nucleotides read TGTGCCAGCAGCCCCGGGACAGGGGACAATGAGCAGTTCTTC.

In this sample, this clonotype turned up many times. V usage is TRBV29-1 and J usage is TRBJ1-5, with D perhaps TRBD1 (6 bases). The CDR3 runs 17 residues. CDR1 and CDR2 (germline): SQVTM, ANQGSEA. Trimming stripped 3 bases from V and 7 bases from J, with 25 bases between. The CDR3 DNA reads as TGCAGCGTTGAGGGCCACCGAGGGTACGGGGGCGGGCAGCCCCAGCATTTT. It specifies CSVEGHRGYGGGQPQHF.

Ten or more counts support this clonotype. DNA of the CDR3: TGTGCCAGCAGCAAGGGGGCGTCAAGCAATCAGCCCCAGCATTTT. Translated: CASSKGASSNQPQHF. The J gene is TRBJ1-5, the V gene TRBV21-1; the D call TRBD1 from the table was never checked on the DNA. TRBV21-1 is assigned pseudogene status. The CDR3 is made up of 15 amino acids.

This clonotype came up many times. The V call is TRBV27, the J call TRBJ2-3, with D possibly being TRBD2 (6 bases). V was clipped by 5 bases and J by 4 bases, with 10 bases between them. Germline-derived CDR1 and CDR2 are MNHEY and SMNVEV (reference sequence). There are 13 residues in the CDR3. The CDR3 spells CASSPTSSDTQYF. As DNA, the CDR3 is TGTGCCAGCAGTCCTACTAGCTCAGATACGCAGTATTTT.

Ten or more counts support this clonotype. V usage is TRBV20-1 and J usage is TRBJ2-1; D remains unclear. This CDR3 contains 10 residues. V shed 1 base and J shed 10 bases, with 5 bases lying between them. Germline-derived CDR1 and CDR2 are DFQATT and SNEGSKA (reference sequence). CDR3 protein: CSARVREQFF. The DNA of the CDR3 is TGCAGTGCTAGAGTCCGAGAGCAGTTCTTC.

This clonotype was found many times. The CDR3 loop is CASSALQGSVETQYF. For the CDR3, the DNA is TGTGCCAGCAGTGCGTTACAGGGGTCTGTGGAGACCCAGTACTTC. This chain joins TRBV25-1 and TRBJ2-5, with 7 positions matching TRBD1. Germline loops: CDR1 MGHDK, CDR2 SYGVNS. The junction had 10 bases not matched to a gene; V was cut back by 4 bases and J by 5 bases. The CDR3 has 15 amino acids.

This clonotype appeared many times. This sequence joins TRBV30 and TRBJ2-1; 11 bases are a match to TRBD2. The germline V gene has CDR1 GTSNPN and CDR2 SVGIG (reference sequence). The CDR3 is 15 residues long. Trimming cost V 4 bases and J 5 bases; bases outside gene matches: 7. The CDR3 DNA follows: TGTGCCTGGACGGATCTAGCGGGAGGCCACAATGAGCAGTTCTTC. Protein sequence: CAWTDLAGGHNEQFF.